This entry lists 28 T cell receptor beta chains sequenced from one sample in a study of blood T cell repertoires in COVID-19. Sequencing was performed with immunoSEQ multiplex PCR; in TCRdb, only in-frame clones are kept and a portion is missing. The sample yields about 180,000 clones, about 87% seen once. The sample taken for sequencing was peripheral blood. The origin of the receptors is a woman in her thirties with acute or convalescent COVID-19.

The chain links TRBV7-9 to TRBJ1-3; TRBD1 matches 7 bases. The CDR3 contains 15 residues. CDR1 is SEHNR, CDR2 FQNEAQ, per germline (reference sequence). V lost 4 bases, J lost 1 base, and 4 bases stayed unmatched. The CDR3 region has the DNA TGTGCCAGCAGCTACGACAGGGTTTCTGGAAACACCATATATTTT. As protein: CASSYDRVSGNTIYF.

CDR3 nucleotides: TGTGCCAGTAGTATCGGGGGACTAGGTTACAATGAGCAGTTCTTC. It encodes CASSIGGLGYNEQFF. V usage is TRBV19 and J usage is TRBJ2-1; the match to TRBD2 covers 8 bases. The CDR3 runs 15 residues. Germline V gene sequence: CDR1 LNHDA, CDR2 SQIVND (reference sequence). V gave up 3 bases and J gave up 4 bases; unmatched junction bases: 5.

The chain employs TRBV29-1 and TRBJ2-7; perhaps TRBD1 as D (6 bases). Germline-derived CDR1 and CDR2 are SQVTM and ANQGSEA. The length of the CDR3 is 12 residues. V was shortened by 7 bases and J by 3 bases, with 13 bases between the two germline ends. The CDR3 region has the DNA TGCAGCGCATCTACAGGGCACTACGAGCAGTACTTC. Translated, it gives CSASTGHYEQYF.

This chain joins TRBV5-6 and TRBJ1-5; D is possibly TRBD1 (6 bases). The CDR3 is 13 residues long. Trimming took off 5 bases at V and 9 bases at J, with 15 bases between the two ends. From germline, CDR1 is SGHDT and CDR2 YYEEEE. This CDR3 reads CASSSAGARPQHF. The CDR3 coding sequence is TGTGCCAGCAGTAGCGCGGGGGCACGGCCCCAGCATTTT.

CDR3 nucleotides: TGTGCCAGCGTTTACGGCGGCGATGAGCAGTTCTTC. Translating it yields CASVYGGDEQFF. This rearrangement joins TRBV11-1 to TRBJ2-1, with no clear D. The CDR3 is made up of 12 amino acids. The V end lost 8 bases, the J end lost 8 bases, and 13 bases lay between the germline ends. Germline CDR1 SGHAT, CDR2 FQDESV (reference sequence).

This CDR3 is CATSDSTGDEANEQFF. CDR3 in DNA: TGTGCCACCAGTGATTCCACAGGGGATGAGGCCAATGAGCAGTTCTTC. The chain recombines TRBV24-1 with TRBJ2-1; 7 bases are shared with TRBD1. V lost 2 bases and J lost 6; bases outside the gene matches: 9. There are 16 residues in the CDR3. Germline lookup yields CDR1 KGHDR and CDR2 SFDVKD.

This chain uses TRBV29-1 with TRBJ2-1; D is uncertain. V gave up 6 bases and J gave up 6 bases, with 6 bases separating them. Germline V gives CDR1 SQVTM, CDR2 ANQGSEA. There are 10 residues in the CDR3. The CDR3 region has the DNA TGCAGCGTATACGGCAATGAGCAGTTCTTC. Protein product: CSVYGNEQFF.

This clone was counted only a few times. The chain combines TRBV11-3 with TRBJ2-1, with D maybe TRBD2 (6 bases). V shed 5 bases and J shed 10 bases, with 21 bases lying between them. From germline, CDR1 is SGHNT and CDR2 YENEEA. The CDR3 loop spans 15 amino acids. CDR3 sequence (DNA): TGTGCCAGCAGCCCAGGAGGGGTCCGGCAAACAGAGCAGTTCTTC. Translating gives CASSPGGVRQTEQFF. The full variable domain, rest sourced from reference TRBV11-3 and TRBJ2-1, is EAGVVQSPRYKIIEKKQPVAFWCNPISGHNTLYWYLQNLGQGPELLIRYENEEAVDDSQLPKDRFSAERLKGVDSTLKIQPAELGDSAVYLCASSPGGVRQTEQFFGPGTRLTVL.

The chain carries TRBV28 and TRBJ2-7; the match to TRBD2 covers 10 bases. Germline CDR1 and CDR2: MDHEN and SYDVKM. The CDR3 has 16 amino acids. V dropped 6 bases and J dropped 6; count of bases not matched to a gene: 14. The CDR3 DNA reads as TGTGCCAGCAGGGTAGCGGGAGGCCCTCCCATTCTCGAGCAGTACTTC. Translation gives CASRVAGGPPILEQYF.

This chain uses TRBV28 with TRBJ1-5; D remains ambiguous. Trimming took 6 bases from V and 7 from J, leaving 10 bases between them. Germline V gene data show CDR1 as MDHEN and CDR2 as SYDVKM. This CDR3 spans 12 amino acids. The CDR3 sequence: CASSYAFQPQHF. DNA for the CDR3: TGTGCCAGCAGCTACGCATTCCAGCCCCAGCATTTT.

The V and J genes are TRBV10-1 and TRBJ2-1; the D gene is possibly TRBD2 (7 bases). The CDR3 is 12 residues long. Germline assignment: CDR1 WNHNN and CDR2 SYGVQD (reference sequence). V lost 7 bases and J 10 bases, leaving 14 bases between the germline ends. The CDR3 spells CASIEGGWEQFF. CDR3 coding DNA: TGCGCCAGCATCGAGGGGGGGTGGGAGCAGTTCTTC.

This clone appeared a single time. The chain links TRBV28 to TRBJ2-7; 7 bases map to TRBD2. Trimming removed 6 bases from V and 6 bases from J; junction bases left unmatched: 8. The CDR3 has 13 amino acids. CDR1 is MDHEN, CDR2 SYDVKM, per germline. In DNA, the CDR3 is TGTGCCAGCAGGCCGGGGAGGGGTTCCGAGCAGTACTTC. This gives the protein CASRPGRGSEQYF.

The gene calls are TRBV2 and TRBJ1-5; D is undetermined. Trimming left V 3 bases short and J 6 bases short, with 12 bases between. This CDR3 comprises 14 residues. Per germline, CDR1 SNHLY and CDR2 FYNNEI. The CDR3 sequence is CASSEIVGFQPQHF. CDR3 nucleotide sequence: TGTGCCAGCAGTGAGATCGTCGGGTTTCAGCCCCAGCATTTT.

This chain connects TRBV9 to TRBJ2-1; the D is unclear. V shed 3 bases and J shed 10 bases, with 17 bases lying between them. Germline loops: CDR1 SGDLS, CDR2 YYNGEE. This CDR3 is 14 amino acids long. Written as DNA, the CDR3 is TGTGCCAGCAGCGCCCCGTCGCGGCATCAGGAGCAGTTCTTC. Translating it yields CASSAPSRHQEQFF.

J is TRBJ2-7 and V is TRBV2; TRBD1 aligns across 10 bases. After removal of 2 bases from V and 6 bases from J, the junction contained 4 bases not matched to a gene. The CDR3 has 14 amino acids. Germline CDR1 reads SNHLY; CDR2 reads FYNNEI. In DNA form, the CDR3 reads TGTGCCAGCAGTGAATGGGACAGGGGACCCGAGCAGTACTTC. As protein: CASSEWDRGPEQYF. Full variable domain (rest looked up from reference TRBV2 and TRBJ2-7): EPEVTQTPSHQVTQMGQEVILRCVPISNHLYFYWYRQILGQKVEFLVSFYNNEISEKSEIFDDQFSVERPDGSNFTLKIRSTKLEDSAMYFCASSEWDRGPEQYFGPGTRLTVT.

This clone was found once. V gene TRBV3-1 (or the pseudogene TRBV3-2) combines with J gene TRBJ1-1, with TRBD1 as a possible D gene (5 bases). The ends were cut back, 3 bases at V and 4 bases at J, with 12 bases in the middle. The germline V gene has CDR1 LGHDT and CDR2 YNNKEL (reference sequence). The CDR3 is made up of 14 amino acids. CDR3 DNA: TGTGCCAGCAGCCATTGGGGGGAAGGCACTGAAGCTTTCTTT. It encodes CASSHWGEGTEAFF.

The genes are TRBV5-1 and TRBJ1-4; 10 bases are shared with TRBD1. Trimming removed 7 bases from V and 8 bases from J; junction bases left unmatched: 8. This CDR3 contains 14 residues. Germline V lookup: CDR1 SGHRS, CDR2 YFSETQ. The CDR3 bases are TGCGCCAGCGCCCGAGGGACAGGGGTGGAAAAACTGTTTTTT. It specifies CASARGTGVEKLFF.

The CDR3 region has the DNA TGTGCCACCTCCACGCGGGGGGATACGCAGTATTTT. Its protein product is CATSTRGDTQYF. The V and J genes are TRBV24-1 and TRBJ2-3; 7 bases fit TRBD2. This CDR3 contains 12 residues. The V and J ends lost 9 bases and 6 bases, in that order; junction bases with no gene match: 5. The germline CDR1 and CDR2 sequences are KGHDR and SFDVKD.

This chain uses TRBV18 with TRBJ1-3; no firm D call. V shed 6 bases and J shed 0 bases, with 12 bases lying between them. Per germline, CDR1 KGHSH and CDR2 LQKENI. CDR3 length: 15 amino acids. In DNA form, the CDR3 reads TGTGCCAGCTCTTCCGTTCAACACTCTGGAAACACCATATATTTT. Its translation is CASSSVQHSGNTIYF.

The chain's CDR3 is CASKQGHSNTEAFF. The CDR3 DNA is TGTGCCAGCAAACAGGGACATTCGAACACTGAAGCTTTCTTT. V gene TRBV2 combines with J gene TRBJ1-1, with a tentative D call TRBD1 (6 bases). CDR1 is SNHLY and CDR2 is FYNNEI in the germline V gene. The CDR3 runs to 14 residues. V lost 7 bases and J lost 1, with 13 bases in between.

The genes are TRBV4-2 and TRBJ2-5, with a weak D call TRBD1 (6 bases). Trimming pared 1 base from V and 2 bases from J, leaving 14 bases between. CDR3 length: 16 residues. The germline gives CDR1 LGHNA, CDR2 YNFKEQ. The CDR3 sequence: CASSQAASGQQETQYF. For the CDR3, the DNA is TGTGCCAGCAGCCAAGCCGCCTCCGGACAGCAAGAGACCCAGTACTTC.

The rearrangement joins TRBV2 to TRBJ1-6; possible D gene TRBD1, 5 bases. This CDR3 spans 15 amino acids. V was trimmed by 3 bases and J by 9 bases, leaving 15 bases between them. Germline CDR1 is SNHLY and CDR2 is FYNNEI. CDR3 in amino acids: CASSEQGRFSSPLHF. In DNA form, the CDR3 reads TGTGCCAGCAGTGAGCAGGGTCGTTTTTCTTCACCCCTCCACTTT.

CDR3 amino acids: CASRGTNTDTQYF. CDR3 bases: TGTGCCAGCAGGGGGACAAACACAGATACGCAGTATTTT. This chain uses TRBV5-6 with TRBJ2-3; D possibly corresponds to TRBD1 (6 bases). Germline V lookup: CDR1 SGHDT, CDR2 YYEEEE. V lost 5 bases to trimming and J lost 2 bases, with 9 bases between them. The CDR3 extends over 13 amino acids.

The rearrangement joins TRBV9 to TRBJ2-1; D call uncertain. Germline CDR1 is SGDLS and CDR2 is YYNGEE. The CDR3 runs to 13 residues. V was pared by 1 base and J by 7 bases, with 9 bases between. This CDR3 reads CASSVSFRNEQFF. CDR3 DNA sequence: TGTGCCAGCAGCGTAAGCTTTCGGAATGAGCAGTTCTTC.

This clone has a handful of counts. The CDR3: CATSDFGQGSSYNEQFF. As DNA, the CDR3 is TGTGCCACCAGTGATTTCGGACAGGGGAGCTCCTACAATGAGCAGTTCTTC. The gene calls are TRBV24-1 and TRBJ2-1, with 9 positions matching TRBD1. The CDR3 sequence is 17 residues long. V trimming: 1 base; J trimming: 0 bases; junction bases outside the gene matches: 3. CDR1 KGHDR and CDR2 SFDVKD come from the germline V gene.

The rearrangement uses TRBV6-6 and TRBJ2-7, with TRBD1 matching over 7 bases. V lost 2 bases to trimming and J lost 4 bases; unmatched junction nucleotides: 5. Per germline, CDR1 MNHNY and CDR2 SVGAGI (reference sequence). There are 14 residues in the CDR3. The chain's CDR3 is CASSYTQGMYEQYF. CDR3 in DNA: TGTGCCAGCAGTTACACACAGGGGATGTACGAGCAGTACTTC.

V gene TRBV5-4 combines with J gene TRBJ1-2; a weak D match, TRBD1 (5 bases). Trimming shortened V by 0 bases and J by 8 bases, and 14 bases separated the two germline ends. Germline CDR1 reads SGHNT; CDR2 reads YYREEE (reference sequence). This CDR3 is 14 amino acids long. The CDR3 DNA reads TGTGCCAGCAGCTTGGCCGGAGGGGCGAAGGGCTACACCTTC. Translating it yields CASSLAGGAKGYTF.

There are a few counts of this clone. The chain links TRBV28 to TRBJ2-7; 7 bases fit TRBD2. J was trimmed by 5 bases and V by 6 bases; bases with no gene match: 19. This CDR3 is built from 17 residues. Germline lookup yields CDR1 MDHEN and CDR2 SYDVKM. The CDR3, as DNA: TGTGCCAGCAGGGGGGGGACGCTCCCGGGGAAAGGCCACGAGCAGTACTTC. Encoded protein: CASRGGTLPGKGHEQYF. Filled out from reference TRBV28 and TRBJ2-7, the complete variable domain reads DVKVTQSSRYLVKRTGEKVFLECVQDMDHENMFWYRQDPGLGLRLIYFSYDVKMKEKGDIPEGYSVSREKKERFSLILESASTNQTSMYLCASRGGTLPGKGHEQYFGPGTRLTVT.